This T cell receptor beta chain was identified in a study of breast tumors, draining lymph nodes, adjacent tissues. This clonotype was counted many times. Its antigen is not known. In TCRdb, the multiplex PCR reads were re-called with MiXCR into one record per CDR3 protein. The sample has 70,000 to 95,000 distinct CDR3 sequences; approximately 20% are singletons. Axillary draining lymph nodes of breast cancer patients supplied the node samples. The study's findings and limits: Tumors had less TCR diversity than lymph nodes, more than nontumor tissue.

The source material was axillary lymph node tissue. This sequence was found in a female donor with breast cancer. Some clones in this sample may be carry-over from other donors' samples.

The CDR3 sequence: CAWSWQGDSPLHF. CDR3 in DNA: TGTGCCTGGAGTTGGCAGGGGGATTCACCCCTCCACTTT. The J gene is TRBJ1-6, the V gene TRBV30; 7 nucleotides align to TRBD1. The CDR3 covers 13 residues. V trimming: 2 bases; J trimming: 8 bases; junction bases outside the gene matches: 3. Germline-derived CDR1 and CDR2 are GTSNPN and SVGIG (reference sequence).